The table lists the clone carrying this T cell receptor (beta chain) with many counts. The source of the sample is a study of T cells in Graves' hyperthyroidism and ophthalmopathy. Disease duration under 2 months; hyperthyroidism patients were aged 18 to 65. Diagnoses rested on clinical symptoms, serum thyroxine and TRAb, thyroid ultrasound and orbital computed tomography. RNA transcripts gave rise to amplified TCR beta CDR3 regions. The HTBI primer set served for first-round RT-PCR of the TCR CDR3. One entry per CDR3 protein results from TCRdb running MiXCR on the multiplex PCR reads. The profile shows some 700,000 distinct CDR3 sequences, 15% to 20% of them singletons. Germline assignment: CDR1 MDHEN and CDR2 SYDVKM. The CDR3 sequence is 21 residues long. V was pared by 3 bases and J by 4 bases, with 20 bases of the junction left unmatched.

The V gene is TRBV28, the J gene TRBJ2-1; TRBD2 matches 11 bases. The clonotype originates from a man aged 45 to 65 with Graves' hyperthyroidism. Sequencing used blood. CDR3 nucleotides: TGTGCCAGCAGTTTCCCGGTACTAGCGGGAGCTCCCCGCCCCTTATACAATGAGCAGTTCTTC. Amino acid sequence: CASSFPVLAGAPRPLYNEQFF.